Listed here are 21 T cell receptor beta chains from one sample, sequenced in a study of control samples from healthy donors and cancer patients. Only in-frame clones appear in the TCRdb table, and some are missing; sequencing was by immunoSEQ multiplex PCR. Of tens of thousands of clones in the sample, around four fifths were seen once. The specimen was blood. The receptors originated from a man aged 30-40 years in good health.

The chain employs TRBV28 and TRBJ2-3; D uncertain. Germline V lookup: CDR1 MDHEN, CDR2 SYDVKM. The ends were cut back, 3 bases at V and 1 base at J, with 11 bases in the middle. The CDR3 has 15 residues. CDR3 loop: CASSFPRRGTDTQYF. Written as DNA, the CDR3 is TGTGCCAGCAGTTTTCCCCGCCGGGGCACAGATACGCAGTATTTT.

This clone was counted only a few times. This chain connects TRBV18 to TRBJ1-6, with 9 bases lining up with TRBD1. Trimming removed 3 bases from V and 8 bases from J; junction bases left unmatched: 2. CDR3 length equals 14 residues. CDR1 is KGHSH and CDR2 is LQKENI in the germline V gene. DNA for the CDR3: TGTGCCAGCTCACCCCGACAGGGGGATTCACCCCTCCACTTT. Protein: CASSPRQGDSPLHF. The full variable domain, its missing parts supplied by reference TRBV18 and TRBJ1-6, is NAGVMQNPRHLVRRRGQEARLRCSPMKGHSHVYWYRQLPEEGLKFMVYLQKENIIDESGMPKERFSAEFPKEGPSILRIQQVVRGDSAAYFCASSPRQGDSPLHFGNGTRLTVT.

V usage is TRBV7-3 and J usage is TRBJ2-3, with a possible D match to TRBD2 (5 bases). The germline V and J ends were trimmed by 5 bases and 6 bases, with 12 bases remaining between them. CDR3 length: 13 amino acids. Germline CDR1 SGHTA, CDR2 FQGTGA. The CDR3 region has the DNA TGTGCCAGCAGCCCCACCGGGGTCGATACGCAGTATTTT. Translation: CASSPTGVDTQYF.

The chain joins TRBV2 to TRBJ2-7; 8 bases align to TRBD1. Germline V CDR1 and CDR2: SNHLY, FYNNEI. The V segment lost 4 bases and the J segment 3 bases; nucleotides outside the gene matches: 5. CDR3 length: 14 residues. This chain's CDR3 is CASSVQGAFYEQYF. As DNA, the CDR3 is TGTGCCAGCAGTGTTCAGGGGGCGTTCTACGAGCAGTACTTC.

The V call is TRBV5-4, the J call TRBJ2-5; 9 bases are shared with TRBD2. The V and J ends lost 4 bases and 0 bases, in that order; junction bases with no gene match: 7. The CDR3 totals 16 residues. Germline V gene sequence: CDR1 SGHNT, CDR2 YYREEE (reference sequence). CDR3 coding DNA: TGTGCCAGCAGCAAACGACTAGCGGCGTACCAAGAGACCCAGTACTTC. This codes for CASSKRLAAYQETQYF. Filled out from reference TRBV5-4 and TRBJ2-5, the complete variable domain reads ETGVTQSPTHLIKTRGQQVTLRCSSQSGHNTVSWYQQALGQGPQFIFQYYREEENGRGNFPPRFSGLQFPNYSSELNVNALELDDSALYLCASSKRLAAYQETQYFGPGTRLLVL.

As regards this clone: Other nucleotide sequences from this sample produce the same CDR3. This chain uses TRBV9 with TRBJ2-7; tentative D call: TRBD1 (5 bases). The CDR3 totals 15 residues. CDR1 is SGDLS, CDR2 YYNGEE, per germline. With 0 bases removed from V and 2 bases from J, the gap between germline ends came to 12 bases. In nucleotides, the CDR3 is TGTGCCAGCAGCGTAGGAGGAACAGGCGCCTACGAGCAGTACTTC. Translated: CASSVGGTGAYEQYF.

The genes are TRBV6-5 and TRBJ1-6; 8 bases line up with TRBD1. The CDR3 length is 15 residues. CDR1 and CDR2 from the germline V gene are MNHEY and SVGAGI. Trimming removed 4 bases from V and 5 bases from J; junction bases left unmatched: 4. In nucleotides, the CDR3 is TGTGCCAGCAGTTGGACAGGGACTGATAATTCACCCCTCCACTTT. It is translated as CASSWTGTDNSPLHF.

The chain couples TRBV6-1 to TRBJ2-4; 7 bases are shared with TRBD2. The CDR3 extends over 13 amino acids. Germline lookup yields CDR1 MNHNS and CDR2 SASEGT. Unmatched junction bases numbered 0, after V lost 2 bases and J lost 5 bases. The CDR3 region is CASSELAENIQYF. The CDR3 DNA reads as TGTGCCAGCAGTGAACTAGCGGAAAACATTCAGTACTTC.

This chain connects TRBV7-9 to TRBJ1-4; perhaps TRBD1 as D (6 bases). Germline V gene lookup returns CDR1 SEHNR and CDR2 FQNEAQ (reference sequence). This CDR3 contains 16 residues. V was clipped by 5 bases and J by 8 bases, with 21 bases between them. CDR3 bases: TGTGCCAGCAGCCTACTGACTACTCGGGGGGCAGAAAAACTGTTTTTT. It translates to CASSLLTTRGAEKLFF.

The chain combines TRBV7-3 with TRBJ2-3, with TRBD2 as a possible D gene (6 bases). Looked up from germline, CDR1 is SGHTA and CDR2 is FQGTGA. V was clipped by 5 bases and J by 3 bases, with 21 bases between them. The CDR3 has 17 amino acids. The chain's CDR3 is CASSPGWGFGGTDTQYF. The DNA of the CDR3 is TGTGCCAGCAGCCCGGGGTGGGGTTTTGGAGGGACAGATACGCAGTATTTT.

The J gene is TRBJ1-6, the V gene TRBV6-5, with TRBD1 as a possible D gene (5 bases). In germline, CDR1 is MNHEY, CDR2 SVGAGI. The CDR3 is made up of 15 amino acids. V was clipped by 7 bases and J by 7 bases, with 17 bases between them. CDR3 in DNA: TGTGCCAGCACCGGCCAGGGAGTTCTCAATTCACCCCTCCACTTT. Protein product: CASTGQGVLNSPLHF.

The V gene is TRBV6-1, the J gene TRBJ1-5, with D perhaps matching TRBD1 (6 bases). V was pared by 2 bases and J by 0 bases, with 17 bases between. CDR1 is MNHNS, CDR2 SASEGT, per germline. This CDR3 region has 18 residues. The CDR3 loop reads CASSEFTWRQVSNQPQHF. DNA of the CDR3: TGTGCCAGCAGTGAATTCACATGGCGACAGGTTAGCAATCAGCCCCAGCATTTT.

The chain employs TRBV28 and TRBJ2-7; D might be TRBD1 or TRBD2, each matching 5 bases. Per germline, CDR1 MDHEN and CDR2 SYDVKM. Trimming shortened V by 3 bases and J by 5 bases, and 11 bases separated the two germline ends. CDR3 length: 13 amino acids. CDR3 loop: CASSFPGSDEQYF. The CDR3 coding sequence is TGTGCCAGCAGTTTTCCAGGGAGCGACGAGCAGTACTTC.

The rearrangement joins TRBV5-5 to TRBJ2-6, with 12 bases identical to TRBD1. Germline CDR1 is SGHKS and CDR2 is YYEKEE (reference sequence). This CDR3 has 19 amino acids. J gave up 1 base and V 3 bases, and 8 bases lay outside the gene matches. In DNA, the CDR3 is TGTGCCAGCAGCTGGAGGGGGACAGGGGGCTGGTCTGGGGCCAACGTCCTGACTTTC. Its protein is CASSWRGTGGWSGANVLTF.

The CDR3 is CASSFSWDRAYGNTIYF. CDR3 in DNA: TGTGCCAGCAGTTTTTCGTGGGACAGGGCGTATGGAAACACCATATATTTT. The V gene is TRBV28, the J gene TRBJ1-3, with 9 bases matching TRBD1. The CDR3 extends over 17 amino acids. Germline CDR1 and CDR2: MDHEN and SYDVKM. The junction had 9 bases not matched to a gene; V was cut back by 3 bases and J by 3 bases.

The chain links TRBV10-2 to TRBJ1-2; D possibly corresponds to TRBD1 (6 bases). V lost 2 bases to trimming and J lost 5 bases, with 12 bases between them. Germline CDR1 and CDR2: WSHSY and SAAADI. CDR3 length equals 14 residues. The CDR3 spells CASSELRGSYGYTF. CDR3 DNA: TGCGCCAGCAGTGAGCTTAGGGGGTCTTATGGCTACACCTTC.

This chain links TRBV7-2 with TRBJ2-3; D may be TRBD2 (6 bases). With 1 base removed from V and 2 bases from J, the gap between germline ends came to 10 bases. CDR1 SGHTA and CDR2 FQGNSA come from the germline V gene. CDR3 length equals 15 residues. The DNA for the CDR3 is TGTGCCAGCAGCTTAGTTCGGGGGACCACAGATACGCAGTATTTT. Its protein is CASSLVRGTTDTQYF. The whole variable domain, filled in from reference TRBV7-2 and TRBJ2-3, reads GAGVSQSPSNKVTEKGKDVELRCDPISGHTALYWYRQSLGQGLEFLIYFQGNSAPDKSGLPSDRFSAERTGGSVSTLTIQRTQQEDSAVYLCASSLVRGTTDTQYFGPGTRLTVL.

This chain links TRBV7-9 with TRBJ2-3; 10 positions agree with TRBD2. V lost 1 base to trimming and J lost 2 bases; unmatched junction nucleotides: 9. The CDR3 is made up of 18 amino acids. Germline loops: CDR1 SEHNR, CDR2 FQNEAQ (reference sequence). The CDR3: CASSLGDSGGKNTDTQYF. CDR3 bases: TGTGCCAGCAGCTTAGGGGATAGCGGGGGGAAGAACACAGATACGCAGTATTTT.

V is TRBV6-5 and J is TRBJ1-5; D might be TRBD1 (5 bases). This CDR3 has 13 residues. Germline values: CDR1 MNHEY, CDR2 SVGAGI. Trimming stripped 0 bases from V and 5 bases from J, with 5 bases between. CDR3 DNA: TGTGCCAGCAGTTACTCGACAGATCAGCCCCAGCATTTT. Amino acids: CASSYSTDQPQHF.

The rearrangement uses TRBV6-6 and TRBJ2-5, with unresolved D. The CDR3 is made up of 13 amino acids. Germline-derived CDR1 and CDR2 are MNHNY and SVGAGI (reference sequence). V lost 2 bases and J lost 5, with 9 bases in between. The CDR3 spells CASSYPDGETQYF. CDR3 nucleotide sequence: TGTGCCAGCAGTTACCCGGACGGGGAGACCCAGTACTTC.

V and J are TRBV10-2 and TRBJ2-7; possibly TRBD1 for D (6 bases). Trimming stripped 2 bases from V and 0 bases from J, with 14 bases between. There are 16 residues in the CDR3. Germline V gives CDR1 WSHSY, CDR2 SAAADI. This chain's CDR3 is CASSEPWTAFSYEQYF. CDR3 nucleotides: TGCGCCAGCAGTGAGCCCTGGACAGCTTTCTCCTACGAGCAGTACTTC.